A single sample gave rise to the 29 T cell receptor beta chains below, sequenced in a study of beta chain features in type 1 diabetes. The antigens of these receptors remain unknown. Expressed TCRB transcripts were sequenced after all isolated RNA was converted to cDNA. This table comes from immunoSEQ multiplex PCR, and its TCRdb copy is limited to in-frame clones, with some not included. The profile covers 400,000 or so clones, with around 10% appearing a single time and about 0.64% taken by the ten largest. Points from the study as a whole: Moderate but significant shortening of TCRB CDR3s was recorded in all four CD4+ subsets from Type 1 diabetes patients.

The sample was central memory CD4+ T cells from blood. The source is a man under 40 with type 1 diabetes.

This clone was detected only a few times. This rearrangement joins TRBV4-1 to TRBJ1-4, with 12 positions matching TRBD1. The CDR3 sequence is 21 residues long. V was clipped by 4 bases and J by 4 bases; unmatched bases: 19. Germline CDR1 and CDR2: MGHRA and YSYEKL. CDR3 loop: CASSPDFGTGGSRVINEKLFF. CDR3 sequence (DNA): TGCGCCAGCAGCCCCGACTTCGGGACAGGGGGCTCTCGGGTAATTAATGAAAAACTGTTTTTT.

The chain links TRBV5-1 to TRBJ2-5; 8 nucleotides align to TRBD2. The CDR3 has 15 amino acids. Trimming at V came to 4 bases and at J to 2 bases, leaving 7 bases not matched to a gene. Germline CDR1 reads SGHRS; CDR2 reads YFSETQ. CDR3 coding DNA: TGCGCCAGCAGCCGGGGGGGCTACGAACAAGAGACCCAGTACTTC. Translation gives CASSRGGYEQETQYF.

This clone was seen a handful of times. The chain joins TRBV11-3 to TRBJ1-1, with a possible D match to TRBD1 (5 bases). Trimming stripped 6 bases from V and 1 base from J, with 18 bases between. The germline V gene encodes CDR1 SGHNT and CDR2 YENEEA. The CDR3 is 16 amino acids. As DNA, the CDR3 is TGTGCCAGCAGACCGGGCCGGGGGTATGAGAACACTGAAGCTTTCTTT. It specifies CASRPGRGYENTEAFF.

The genes are TRBV5-1 and TRBJ2-4; D remains unclear. Trimming removed 2 bases at V and 7 bases at J, with 7 bases between. The CDR3 consists of 12 residues. The germline V gene encodes CDR1 SGHRS and CDR2 YFSETQ. The CDR3 nucleotides read TGCGCCAGCAGCTTAGATGTGAACATTCAGTACTTC. Protein product: CASSLDVNIQYF.

The chain uses TRBV6-5 and TRBJ2-1; either TRBD1 or TRBD2 may fit D (5 bases each). V lost 0 bases and J 12 bases, leaving 6 bases between the germline ends. Germline CDR1 MNHEY, CDR2 SVGAGI. The CDR3 covers 11 residues. The DNA of the CDR3 is TGTGCCAGCAGTTACTCTGGGGGGCAGTTCTTC. This sequence encodes CASSYSGGQFF.

This rearrangement joins TRBV7-2 to TRBJ2-3, with 9 bases matching TRBD1. Germline lookup yields CDR1 SGHTA and CDR2 FQGNSA. The CDR3 runs to 15 residues. Unmatched junction bases numbered 5, after V lost 5 bases and J lost 2 bases. The CDR3 DNA follows: TGTGCCAGCAGCCGACAGGGGGGCTACACAGATACGCAGTATTTT. As protein: CASSRQGGYTDTQYF.

This clone was counted only a few times. Germline and junction disagree at one end, which may indicate a read error. This chain uses TRBV7-2 with TRBJ2-7, with TRBD1 as a possible D gene (6 bases). In germline, CDR1 is SGHTA, CDR2 FQGNSA. The CDR3 consists of 14 residues. CDR3 in amino acids: CASSPGQSSSEQYF. In DNA form, the CDR3 reads TGTGCCAGCAGCCCCGGACAGAGCTCCTCCGAGCAGTACTTC.

A word on this clone: The junction shows a germline mismatch at one end, possibly a read error. J is TRBJ1-2 and V is TRBV7-8; 11 bases align to TRBD1. The germline V gene has CDR1 SGHVS and CDR2 FQNEAQ. There are 18 residues in the CDR3. The CDR3 protein is CASSHSRTGGPTPLGYTF. CDR3 nucleotides: TGCGCCAGCAGCCATTCCCGGACAGGGGGCCCTACCCCCTTAGGCTACACCTTC.

This clone was detected only a few times. The chain joins TRBV4-1 to TRBJ2-5; 13 nucleotides line up with TRBD2. The CDR3 has 17 amino acids. The V and J ends lost 2 bases and 5 bases, in that order; junction bases with no gene match: 8. Germline V CDR1 and CDR2: MGHRA, YSYEKL. CDR3: CASSQFGLAGEMETQYF. The CDR3 DNA reads TGCGCCAGCAGCCAATTTGGACTAGCGGGAGAGATGGAGACCCAGTACTTC.

This sequence joins TRBV7-9 and TRBJ1-1; D unclear. V was trimmed by 5 bases and J by 3 bases, leaving 13 bases between them. The CDR3 totals 14 residues. Germline V gives CDR1 SEHNR, CDR2 FQNEAQ (reference sequence). This CDR3 reads CASSQTAPYTEAFF. DNA of the CDR3: TGTGCCAGCAGCCAGACTGCCCCATACACTGAAGCTTTCTTT.

The gene calls are TRBV7-2 and TRBJ2-6, with D perhaps matching TRBD2 (5 bases). Germline V gene sequence: CDR1 SGHTA, CDR2 FQGNSA. V was clipped by 2 bases and J by 4 bases, with 9 bases between them. The CDR3 is 15 amino acids. CDR3 region: CASSLSVAGANVLTF. In nucleotides, the CDR3 is TGTGCCAGCAGCTTATCGGTAGCGGGGGCCAACGTCCTGACTTTC.

The chain combines TRBV7-3 with TRBJ2-7; D gene ambiguous. V gave up 2 bases and J gave up 0 bases, with 5 bases separating them. Germline lookup yields CDR1 SGHTA and CDR2 FQGTGA. The CDR3 is made up of 13 amino acids. CDR3 bases: TGTGCCAGCAGCTTAGCGTCCTCCTACGAGCAGTACTTC. Translating gives CASSLASSYEQYF.

The chain links TRBV5-1 to TRBJ1-4; D not certain. The CDR3 covers 13 residues. Trimming took 4 bases from V and 8 from J, leaving 12 bases between them. In germline, CDR1 is SGHRS, CDR2 YFSETQ. CDR3 sequence: CASSRGWSEKLFF. DNA for the CDR3: TGCGCCAGCAGCCGAGGCTGGTCCGAAAAACTGTTTTTT.

This clone was seen at least ten times. This chain uses TRBV19 with TRBJ2-4; the D gene is possibly TRBD1 (6 bases). Germline V gene lookup returns CDR1 LNHDA and CDR2 SQIVND (reference sequence). The CDR3 consists of 15 residues. Trimming shortened V by 3 bases and J by 8 bases, and 17 bases separated the two germline ends. CDR3 in amino acids: CASSIGGQTLDIQYF. The CDR3 coding sequence is TGTGCCAGTAGTATCGGTGGACAGACCCTAGACATTCAGTACTTC.

This chain uses TRBV5-1 with TRBJ2-1, with 10 bases that match TRBD1. CDR3 size: 15 residues. The germline gives CDR1 SGHRS, CDR2 YFSETQ. J gave up 5 bases and V 2 bases, and 4 bases lay outside the gene matches. CDR3 loop: CASSFTGTGDNEQFF. The CDR3 DNA reads as TGCGCCAGCAGCTTTACCGGGACAGGGGACAATGAGCAGTTCTTC.

V usage is TRBV18 and J usage is TRBJ2-2; perhaps TRBD1 as D (6 bases). V dropped 3 bases and J dropped 1 base, with 9 bases sitting between them. The CDR3 covers 15 residues. CDR1 is KGHSH and CDR2 is LQKENI in the germline V gene. The CDR3 region has the DNA TGTGCCAGCTCACCTAGGACAGAGAACACCGGGGAGCTGTTTTTT. Its protein is CASSPRTENTGELFF.

This clone was detected ten times or more. The chain carries TRBV11-2 and TRBJ2-1, with 7 positions matching TRBD2. Trimming at V came to 6 bases and at J to 0 bases, leaving 5 bases not matched to a gene. The length of the CDR3 is 15 residues. CDR1 and CDR2 (germline): SGHAT, FQNNGV. CDR3 protein: CASRLTSNSYNEQFF. The CDR3 DNA reads TGTGCCAGCAGATTGACTAGCAACTCCTACAATGAGCAGTTCTTC.

This clone was observed a few times. The chain is built from TRBV7-9 and TRBJ1-5; 11 nucleotides align to TRBD1. CDR3 length: 16 residues. In germline, CDR1 is SEHNR, CDR2 FQNEAQ (reference sequence). V dropped 4 bases and J dropped 6; count of bases not matched to a gene: 8. DNA of the CDR3: TGTGCCAGCAGCTCCCTAGGACAGGGGGCAAGTCAGCCCCAGCATTTT. This codes for CASSSLGQGASQPQHF.

This clone was recorded many times. This sequence joins TRBV19 and TRBJ2-2; perhaps TRBD1 as D (6 bases). CDR1 LNHDA and CDR2 SQIVND come from the germline V gene (reference sequence). The CDR3 is made up of 17 amino acids. Trimming pared 5 bases from V and 6 bases from J, leaving 22 bases between. Here the CDR3 reads CASSLYSARGAAGELFF. CDR3 coding DNA: TGTGCCAGTAGTCTCTACTCCGCCAGGGGCGCCGCCGGGGAGCTGTTTTTT. The full variable domain, completed using reference TRBV19 and TRBJ2-2, is DGGITQSPKYLFRKEGQNVTLSCEQNLNHDAMYWYRQDPGQGLRLIYYSQIVNDFQKGDIAEGYSVSREKKESFPLTVTSAQKNPTAFYLCASSLYSARGAAGELFFGEGSRLTVL.

The sample holds a few counts of this clone. V usage is TRBV27 and J usage is TRBJ2-2, with 14 bases identical to TRBD2. V lost 6 bases, J lost 5 bases, and 2 bases stayed unmatched. Germline values: CDR1 MNHEY, CDR2 SMNVEV (reference sequence). The CDR3 length is 15 residues. The DNA for the CDR3 is TGTGCCAGCAGCGGGACTAGCGGGAGAACCGGGGAGCTGTTTTTT. Translation gives CASSGTSGRTGELFF.

This chain joins TRBV7-7 and TRBJ2-5; 9 nucleotides align to TRBD1. CDR1 and CDR2 from the germline V gene are SSHAT and FNYEAQ (reference sequence). With 5 bases clipped from V and 5 bases from J, the junction kept 3 bases outside the gene matches. This CDR3 comprises 13 residues. The CDR3 nucleotides are TGTGCCAGCAGCCTCGGACAGGGGGAGACCCAGTACTTC. It translates to CASSLGQGETQYF.

This clone was picked up a small number of times. The V gene is TRBV11-3, the J gene TRBJ2-2, with D perhaps matching TRBD2 (5 bases). Germline CDR1 SGHNT, CDR2 YENEEA. Trimming cost V 5 bases and J 4 bases, with 14 bases left between them. The CDR3 has 15 amino acids. In nucleotides, the CDR3 is TGTGCCAGCAGCCGTCGGGCGGAGGCCACCGGGGAGCTGTTTTTT. This encodes CASSRRAEATGELFF. The full variable domain, completed using reference TRBV11-3 and TRBJ2-2, is EAGVVQSPRYKIIEKKQPVAFWCNPISGHNTLYWYLQNLGQGPELLIRYENEEAVDDSQLPKDRFSAERLKGVDSTLKIQPAELGDSAVYLCASSRRAEATGELFFGEGSRLTVL.

Of note for this clone: The same CDR3 is also encoded by other DNA sequences in this sample. The chain employs TRBV5-1 and TRBJ2-5; D is possibly TRBD1 (5 bases). The CDR3 has 14 amino acids. Trimming took 1 base from V and 4 from J, leaving 11 bases between them. Per the germline V gene, CDR1 is SGHRS and CDR2 is YFSETQ. The DNA of the CDR3 is TGCGCCAGCAGCTTGAGTGGGGCCCGAGAGACCCAGTACTTC. It yields the protein CASSLSGARETQYF.

The chain uses TRBV29-1 and TRBJ1-3; no clear D. V gave up 2 bases and J gave up 4 bases, with 6 bases separating them. This CDR3 contains 12 residues. From germline, CDR1 is SQVTM and CDR2 ANQGSEA. CDR3 protein: CSVERVGNTIYF. The CDR3 DNA reads TGCAGCGTTGAAAGGGTCGGAAACACCATATATTTT.

This clone was seen more than once but under ten times. This chain connects TRBV7-2 to TRBJ1-3, with no clear D. Trimming took 5 bases from V and 6 from J, leaving 17 bases between them. The CDR3 loop spans 15 amino acids. Germline V CDR1 and CDR2: SGHTA, FQGNSA. CDR3: CASSLGRFPLNTIYF. In nucleotides, the CDR3 is TGTGCCAGCAGCCTAGGACGGTTCCCTTTAAACACCATATATTTT.

V usage is TRBV4-3 and J usage is TRBJ2-5; 9 nucleotides align to TRBD1. The CDR3 runs 16 residues. V shed 0 bases and J 7 bases; nucleotides not matched to a gene: 9. The germline CDR1 and CDR2 sequences are LGHNA and YSLEER. The CDR3 is CASSQDYGQGTRTQYF. The DNA of the CDR3 is TGCGCCAGCAGCCAAGATTATGGACAGGGGACAAGGACCCAGTACTTC.

CDR3 amino acids: CASRVSGGANVLTF. CDR3 coding DNA: TGTGCCAGCAGAGTGTCGGGTGGGGCCAACGTCCTGACTTTC. The chain recombines TRBV6-1 with TRBJ2-6; D call uncertain. V gave up 6 bases and J gave up 3 bases, with 9 bases separating them. Germline CDR1 is MNHNS and CDR2 is SASEGT. The CDR3 extends over 14 amino acids.

This clone was found a few times. This chain connects TRBV28 to TRBJ2-4, with TRBD1 matching over 12 bases. The CDR3 sequence is 18 residues long. CDR1 is MDHEN, CDR2 SYDVKM, per germline. Germline trimming cut 6 bases from V and 0 bases from J; bases unmatched to any gene: 9. This CDR3 reads CASSPWGTGGLAKNIQYF. The CDR3 DNA reads TGTGCCAGCAGCCCTTGGGGGACAGGGGGCCTAGCCAAAAACATTCAGTACTTC.

This chain links TRBV27 with TRBJ1-1; no reliable D call. Per the germline V gene, CDR1 is MNHEY and CDR2 is SMNVEV (reference sequence). V was trimmed by 3 bases and J by 9 bases, leaving 17 bases between them. The CDR3 runs 14 residues. CDR3 in DNA: TGTGCCAGCAGTTTGACCCACCAACTTAATCAAGCTTTCTTT. Residues: CASSLTHQLNQAFF.